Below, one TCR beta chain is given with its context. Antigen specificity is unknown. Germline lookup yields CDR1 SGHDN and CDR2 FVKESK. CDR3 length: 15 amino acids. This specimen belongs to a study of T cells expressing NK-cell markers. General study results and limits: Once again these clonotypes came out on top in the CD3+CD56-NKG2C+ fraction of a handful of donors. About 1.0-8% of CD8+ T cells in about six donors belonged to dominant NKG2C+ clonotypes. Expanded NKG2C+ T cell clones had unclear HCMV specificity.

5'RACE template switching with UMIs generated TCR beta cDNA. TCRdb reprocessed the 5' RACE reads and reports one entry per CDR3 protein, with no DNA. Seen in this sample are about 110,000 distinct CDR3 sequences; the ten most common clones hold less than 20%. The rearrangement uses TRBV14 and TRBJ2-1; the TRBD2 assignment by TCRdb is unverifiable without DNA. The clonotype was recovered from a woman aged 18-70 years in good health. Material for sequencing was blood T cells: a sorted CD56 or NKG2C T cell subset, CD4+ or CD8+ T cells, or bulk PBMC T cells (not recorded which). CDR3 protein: CASSQGDLNYNEQFF.